These 25 T cell receptor beta chains originate from one sample sequenced in a study of glioma-infiltrating T cells (TCRdb year 2016). Reads for this sample came from an Illumina MiSeq. TCR alpha and beta CDR3 regions were amplified with the iRepertoire nested amplicon-rescue multiplex PCR (arm-PCR) platform from RNA. The public reads were reprocessed in TCRdb via fastp at Q25 and MiXCR, keeping in-frame beta chains. Merged by CDR3 protein, the rows form single entries marked with the most common genes and DNA. For this sample the table gives roughly 200,000 distinct CDR3 sequences, of which roughly a third were detected only once. The ten largest clonotypes hold around 20% of the sample. The sample was glioma tissue, nonneoplastic brain tissue, or PBMCs (not recorded which). The receptors here all came from a human donor with low-grade glioma or glioblastoma, undergoing nonglioma brain surgery, or in good health (not recorded which).

This clonotype was detected many times. The chain has TRBV6-1 and TRBJ2-7; D is perhaps TRBD1 (6 bases). In germline, CDR1 is MNHNS, CDR2 SASEGT. Deletions cut 6 bases from V and 1 base from J, with 10 bases between. The CDR3 contains 13 residues. The CDR3 protein is CASRAGVSYEQYF. The CDR3 DNA is TGTGCCAGCAGGGCAGGGGTTTCCTACGAGCAGTACTTC.

The rearrangement links TRBV7-6 to TRBJ2-1; a weak D match, TRBD2 (6 bases). V was shortened by 5 bases and J by 5 bases, with 16 bases between the two germline ends. In germline, CDR1 is SGHVS, CDR2 FNYEAQ. CDR3 length equals 15 residues. CDR3 coding DNA: TGTGCCAGCAGCCCGATAGCGGAAACCAACAATGAGCAGTTCTTC. Translating gives CASSPIAETNNEQFF.

This clonotype was seen only once. The chain joins TRBV4-1 to TRBJ2-3; TRBD2 is a possible D gene (5 bases). The germline V gene encodes CDR1 MGHRA and CDR2 YSYEKL. The CDR3 is made up of 16 amino acids. V was shortened by 0 bases and J by 2 bases, with 12 bases between the two germline ends. DNA of the CDR3: TGCGCCAGCAGCCAAGACCGGGGAATGAACACAGATACGCAGTATTTT. Its translation is CASSQDRGMNTDTQYF.

V gene TRBV19 combines with J gene TRBJ2-1, with a possible D match to TRBD2 (6 bases). The CDR3 sequence is 15 residues long. With 3 bases removed from V and 2 bases from J, the gap between germline ends came to 11 bases. Germline V lookup: CDR1 LNHDA, CDR2 SQIVND (reference sequence). For the CDR3, the DNA is TGTGCCAGTAGTATCGGCGGGAACACCTACAATGAGCAGTTCTTC. Its translation: CASSIGGNTYNEQFF. Variable domain in full (rest from reference TRBV19 and TRBJ2-1): DGGITQSPKYLFRKEGQNVTLSCEQNLNHDAMYWYRQDPGQGLRLIYYSQIVNDFQKGDIAEGYSVSREKKESFPLTVTSAQKNPTAFYLCASSIGGNTYNEQFFGPGTRLTVL.

The chain carries TRBV10-3 and TRBJ2-2, with a possible D match to TRBD2 (6 bases). CDR3 length: 16 residues. CDR1 and CDR2 from the germline V gene are ENHRY and SYGVKD. The V end was cut by 4 bases, the J end by 3 bases, with 15 bases between. The CDR3 nucleotides are TGTGCCATCAGTGCTGGGGGAGGAGTTGACACCGGGGAGCTGTTTTTT. The encoded protein is CAISAGGGVDTGELFF.

This clonotype turned up a few times. The V and J genes are TRBV18 and TRBJ2-7; the match to TRBD2 covers 8 bases. Losses at the gene ends were 2 bases for V and 2 bases for J; bases not matched to a gene: 2. The CDR3 contains 14 residues. Germline values: CDR1 KGHSH, CDR2 LQKENI. The CDR3 region has the DNA TGTGCCAGCTCACCAGGACTAGCCACCTACGAGCAGTACTTC. It translates to CASSPGLATYEQYF.

This clonotype came up many times. The V call is TRBV7-2, the J call TRBJ2-5; D is ambiguous. The CDR3 is 15 residues long. The germline V gene has CDR1 SGHTA and CDR2 FQGNSA. V lost 4 bases and J 5 bases, leaving 17 bases between the germline ends. CDR3 amino acids: CASSYNTKSGETQYF. The CDR3 DNA follows: TGTGCCAGCAGCTACAATACCAAATCCGGGGAGACCCAGTACTTC.

A remark on this clonotype: Possible read error: a much larger clone is one base away. The V call is TRBV20-1, the J call TRBJ2-1; D is ambiguous. The CDR3 consists of 18 residues. Germline V CDR1 and CDR2: DFQATT, SNEGSKA (reference sequence). Trimming stripped 4 bases from V and 0 bases from J, with 22 bases between. DNA of the CDR3: TGCAGTGCTATTGAACTGAAAACCGGGTCTAGCTCCTACAATGAGCAGTTCTTC. This translates into CSAIELKTGSSSYNEQFF.

The sample holds many counts of this clonotype. The CDR3 DNA sequence: TGCAGTGCTTGTAAGGGGGGCAGCTACGAGCAGTACTTC. Translated: CSACKGGSYEQYF. J is TRBJ2-7 and V is TRBV20-1; D possibly matches TRBD1 or TRBD2 (6 bases each). The ends were cut back, 5 bases at V and 3 bases at J, with 14 bases in the middle. CDR3 length: 13 residues. The germline V gene has CDR1 DFQATT and CDR2 SNEGSKA (reference sequence).

In this sample, this clonotype turned up once. The chain recombines TRBV20-1 with TRBJ2-1, with D tentatively TRBD1 (5 bases). The germline V gene has CDR1 DFQATT and CDR2 SNEGSKA (reference sequence). This CDR3 comprises 13 residues. Trimming removed 5 bases from V and 7 bases from J, with 15 bases in between. This CDR3 is CSAVYRLSNEQFF. The CDR3 nucleotides are TGCAGTGCTGTTTACAGGCTGTCAAATGAGCAGTTCTTC.

On this clonotype itself: Possible read error: a much larger clone is one base away. The chain joins TRBV20-1 to TRBJ2-7; 7 positions agree with TRBD1. Germline V CDR1 and CDR2: DFQATT, SNEGSKA (reference sequence). The CDR3 extends over 15 amino acids. J lost 1 base, V lost 5 bases, and 11 bases had no gene match. CDR3 in DNA: TGCAGTGCTCCACAGCCCTTGACAGGGTCCTACGAGCAGTACTTC. It encodes CSAPQPLTGSYEQYF.

V is TRBV7-9 and J is TRBJ1-1; D is unresolved. Trimming removed 5 bases at V and 4 bases at J, with 14 bases between. Germline V gives CDR1 SEHNR, CDR2 FQNEAQ (reference sequence). This CDR3 contains 14 residues. This chain's CDR3 is CASSGLAGSTEAFF. CDR3 nucleotides: TGTGCCAGCAGCGGACTAGCGGGAAGCACTGAAGCTTTCTTT.

This rearrangement joins TRBV18 to TRBJ2-4; 7 nucleotides line up with TRBD2. The CDR3 length is 20 residues. Germline V gives CDR1 KGHSH, CDR2 LQKENI. Unmatched junction bases numbered 16, after V lost 2 bases and J lost 0 bases. The CDR3 region has the DNA TGTGCCAGCTCACCAAAGATTACTAGCGTTGACTCACTAGCCAAAAACATTCAGTACTTC. Translating gives CASSPKITSVDSLAKNIQYF.

This clonotype was recorded once. One base away lies a much larger clone, so this may be a sequencing read error. The chain joins TRBV9 to TRBJ2-1; maybe TRBD2 (6 bases). The germline V gene encodes CDR1 SGDLS and CDR2 YYNGEE. There are 15 residues in the CDR3. CDR3 loop: CASSRIGGTNNKQFF. The CDR3 coding sequence is TGTGCCAGCAGCCGCATTGGCGGGACGAACAATAAGCAGTTCTTC.

This clonotype was counted ten times or more. The chain is built from TRBV6-5 and TRBJ2-5; TRBD2 matches at 12 bases. CDR3 size: 15 residues. V shed 0 bases, J shed 4 bases, and the junction held 0 bases outside the gene matches. Germline V gene data show CDR1 as MNHEY and CDR2 as SVGAGI. CDR3 in DNA: TGTGCCAGCAGTTACTCGACTAGCGGGAGAGAGACCCAGTACTTC. Encoded protein: CASSYSTSGRETQYF.

This clonotype was seen repeatedly, ten times or more. This chain links TRBV7-8 with TRBJ2-3; possible D gene TRBD2, 6 bases. CDR3 length: 16 amino acids. Germline-derived CDR1 and CDR2 are SGHVS and FQNEAQ. Trimming left V 8 bases short and J 4 bases short, with 22 bases between. CDR3 DNA sequence: TGTGCCAGCCGCAGCTTATCTGGACTAAACGCAGATACGCAGTATTTT. Protein: CASRSLSGLNADTQYF.

Ten or more counts support this clonotype. J is TRBJ1-2 and V is TRBV27; D is unresolved. Trimming removed 0 bases at V and 3 bases at J, with 11 bases between. CDR1 and CDR2 from the germline V gene are MNHEY and SMNVEV (reference sequence). The CDR3 loop spans 15 amino acids. The CDR3 DNA reads TGTGCCAGCAGTTTATCTGTTCCCAGCGACTATGGCTACACCTTC. This translates into CASSLSVPSDYGYTF.

The table lists this clonotype with many counts. The chain uses TRBV4-3 and TRBJ2-3, with TRBD1 matching 9 bases. With V trimmed by 3 bases and J by 4 bases, 11 bases remained unmatched. The CDR3 extends over 17 amino acids. Per the germline V gene, CDR1 is LGHNA and CDR2 is YSLEER. CDR3: CASSHQRGQGVSDTQYF. The CDR3 nucleotides are TGCGCCAGCAGCCATCAACGGGGACAGGGTGTTTCAGATACGCAGTATTTT.

Regarding this clonotype: A much larger clonotype is one base distant, so this may be a read error. The J gene is TRBJ1-2, the V gene TRBV10-3; D unresolved. CDR1 ENHRY and CDR2 SYGVKD come from the germline V gene. CDR3 length equals 14 residues. Between the trimmed V and J ends, which lost 7 bases and 5 bases, there was a span of 17 bases. CDR3 bases: TGTGCCATCATAACGGAAAGGGTTAGATATGGCTACACCTTC. Its protein product is CAIITERVRYGYTF.

This clonotype has a count of ten or more. The V call is TRBV7-2, the J call TRBJ2-5; TRBD2 matches at 9 bases. Per germline, CDR1 SGHTA and CDR2 FQGNSA. The CDR3 runs to 16 residues. V was clipped by 5 bases and J by 3 bases; unmatched bases: 10. The CDR3 loop is CASSPSAGGAEETQYF. In DNA form, the CDR3 reads TGTGCCAGCAGCCCCTCGGCGGGAGGGGCAGAAGAGACCCAGTACTTC. Full variable domain (missing parts from reference TRBV7-2 and TRBJ2-5): GAGVSQSPSNKVTEKGKDVELRCDPISGHTALYWYRQSLGQGLEFLIYFQGNSAPDKSGLPSDRFSAERTGGSVSTLTIQRTQQEDSAVYLCASSPSAGGAEETQYFGPGTRLLVL.

The sample holds a few counts of this clonotype. It may be a read error: a sequence one base away is much more abundant. The chain joins TRBV6-6 to TRBJ2-7, with TRBD2 as a possible D gene (5 bases). In germline, CDR1 is MNHNY, CDR2 SVGAGI (reference sequence). Trimming stripped 8 bases from V and 0 bases from J, with 17 bases between. The length of the CDR3 is 15 residues. CDR3 sequence: CASDPSRRASYEQYF. CDR3 bases: TGTGCCAGCGACCCTAGCCGACGGGCCTCCTACGAGCAGTACTTC.

In its sample, this clonotype was seen many times. J is TRBJ2-3 and V is TRBV7-3; the D gene is possibly TRBD2 (5 bases). The V and J ends lost 5 bases and 8 bases respectively, with 14 bases between them. CDR3 length equals 13 residues. Germline loops: CDR1 SGHTA, CDR2 FQGTGA. The CDR3 DNA reads TGTGCCAGCAGCCTAGAGGGCAGTGGTACGCAGTATTTT. Its translation: CASSLEGSGTQYF. The complete variable domain, with remaining parts taken from reference TRBV7-3 and TRBJ2-3, reads GAGVSQTPSNKVTEKGKYVELRCDPISGHTALYWYRQSLGQGPEFLIYFQGTGAADDSGLPNDRFFAVRPEGSVSTLKIQRTERGDSAVYLCASSLEGSGTQYFGPGTRLTVL.

The gene calls are TRBV12-3 or TRBV12-4 and TRBJ2-7, with D possibly TRBD1 on 5 matching bases. The CDR3 totals 13 residues. Trimming removed 4 bases from V and 4 bases from J, with 11 bases in between. Here the CDR3 DNA reads TGTGCCAGCAGTTCACAGGAACCATACGAGCAGTACTTC. It is translated as CASSSQEPYEQYF.

The chain uses TRBV20-1 and TRBJ1-2; no clear D gene. CDR1 and CDR2 from the germline V gene are DFQATT and SNEGSKA (reference sequence). V was shortened by 5 bases and J by 8 bases, with 24 bases between the two germline ends. The CDR3 consists of 15 residues. The CDR3 DNA is TGCAGTGCTCAGGCCCAACCCGGTCGTCCGGGGGGCTACACCTTC. Its translation: CSAQAQPGRPGGYTF.

This clonotype appeared a few times. This chain links TRBV12-3 or TRBV12-4 with TRBJ2-5; 9 positions agree with TRBD2. V shed 4 bases, J shed 3 bases, and the junction held 3 bases outside the gene matches. This CDR3 has 14 amino acids. CDR3 amino acids: CASSWREGEETQYF. CDR3 sequence (DNA): TGTGCCAGCAGTTGGCGGGAGGGGGAAGAGACCCAGTACTTC.